The source of this TCR beta chain is a study of cytomegalovirus exposure and HLA in healthy donors. Study overall: Among the 398 genotyped donors, 81% were placed in the Caucasian-associated ancestry cluster.

The CDR3 covers 14 residues. The V end lost 5 bases, the J end lost 3 bases, and 13 bases lay between the germline ends. Germline V gene sequence: CDR1 SGHVS, CDR2 FQNEAQ. General observations from the study: Relative to the approximately 670-donor mean, N-insertions were reportedly fewer in an Asian-associated ancestry cluster in a later analysis. The investigators catalogued under 200 TCR beta chains as cytomegalovirus-associated.

This PCR relied on a set of 60 Vbeta primers and 13 Jbeta primers. Profiled with immunoSEQ multiplex PCR; TCRdb holds only in-frame clones, not every one. The sample has some 200,000 clones, around 80% seen once; the top ten hold more than 2%. Details on this clone: As yet, its antigen is unknown.

J is TRBJ1-2 and V is TRBV7-8; D not certain. Input material: PBMCs. This receptor was identified in a woman aged 25 to 39 in good health and CMV-seropositive. Here the CDR3 reads CASSPRGEYYGYTF. DNA of the CDR3: TGTGCCAGCAGCCCCCGGGGAGAGTACTATGGCTACACCTTC. Using reference TRBV7-8 and TRBJ1-2 for the parts outside the CDR3, the full variable domain is GAGVSQSPRYKVAKRGQDVALRCDPISGHVSLFWYQQALGQGPEFLTYFQNEAQLDKSGLPSDRFFAERPEGSVSTLKIQRTQQEDSAVYLCASSPRGEYYGYTFGSGTRLTVV.